This T cell receptor beta chain was obtained from a study of blood T cell repertoires in COVID-19. Data came from immunoSEQ multiplex PCR; TCRdb stores just in-frame clones and leaves some out. The repertoire holds approximately 180,000 clones, with over 75% as singletons. V lost 3 bases, J lost 6 bases, and 11 bases lay in between. Germline-derived CDR1 and CDR2 are KGHDR and SFDVKD. The length of the CDR3 is 13 residues. Sequences were obtained from peripheral blood. The rearrangement uses TRBV24-1 and TRBJ2-7; D might be TRBD1 (6 bases). The clonotype comes from a human donor with active or convalescent COVID-19. The donor label of this sample is uncertain. In nucleotides, the CDR3 is TGTGCCACCAGTGATCCGCAGGGGCCCGAGCAGTACTTC. Residues: CATSDPQGPEQYF.